This TCR beta chain is drawn from a study of blood T cell repertoires in COVID-19. Trimming removed 1 base at V and 2 bases at J, with 9 bases between. This CDR3 is built from 15 residues. Germline loops: CDR1 SEHNR, CDR2 FQNEAQ (reference sequence). Study processing details: The authors estimated nucleated cell counts from reference gene primer amplification. TCRdb keeps only in-frame clones here, not all; method: immunoSEQ multiplex PCR. V, J and clone size reflect that table, while D and trimming were determined from the DNA. The data show roughly 65,000 clones, with under 85% seen just once and more than 15% held by the top ten.

V usage is TRBV7-9 and J usage is TRBJ1-3; D possibly corresponds to TRBD1 (5 bases). This sequence was found in a man aged 55 to 70 with acute or convalescent COVID-19. Input material: peripheral blood. The CDR3 loop is CASSLELGPGNTIYF. The CDR3 bases are TGTGCCAGCAGCTTAGAACTGGGGCCTGGAAACACCATATATTTT.